One sample yielded the 25 T cell receptor beta chains listed below, sequenced in a study of blood T cells in healthy people across ages. Through a sample-barcoded 5' primer and a J-beta primer mix, a second PCR was run for 7 to 11 cycles. MiXCR, run by TCRdb on the 5' RACE reads, gives a single entry per CDR3 protein. The table lists about 800,000 distinct CDR3 sequences, roughly 25% of them singletons. The same data also went into a second study, on T cells of mothers and their children.

Sequenced material: blood. These receptors came from a boy younger than 18 in good health.

The chain combines TRBV12-3 or TRBV12-4 with TRBJ2-5; unclear D gene. V was pared by 4 bases and J by 0 bases, with 12 bases between. CDR3 length: 15 amino acids. The CDR3 DNA sequence: TGTGCCAGCAGTTCCCCCGGGTGGTACCAAGAGACCCAGTACTTC. This encodes CASSSPGWYQETQYF.

This clonotype occurred a few times. The rearrangement links TRBV9 to TRBJ2-3; TRBD2 is a possible D gene (6 bases). V was trimmed by 0 bases and J by 2 bases, leaving 13 bases between them. This CDR3 is built from 16 residues. The V gene's germline CDR1 is SGDLS and CDR2 YYNGEE. CDR3 in DNA: TGTGCCAGCAGCGTAGATGGGCGGGGATCCACAGATACGCAGTATTTT. Translation gives CASSVDGRGSTDTQYF.

The rearrangement links TRBV6-1 to TRBJ2-1; a possible D gene is TRBD1 (5 bases). There are 16 residues in the CDR3. Germline values: CDR1 MNHNS, CDR2 SASEGT. Trimming took off 8 bases at V and 0 bases at J, with 17 bases between the two ends. The CDR3 DNA reads TGTGCCAGCGGGAAGTCTCAGGGCCCCTCCTACAATGAGCAGTTCTTC. Translating gives CASGKSQGPSYNEQFF.

This chain links TRBV7-9 with TRBJ1-4; D perhaps matches TRBD1 (5 bases). Trimming cost V 2 bases and J 2 bases, with 12 bases left between them. Germline assignment: CDR1 SEHNR and CDR2 FQNEAQ (reference sequence). This CDR3 is built from 16 residues. CDR3 residues: CASSLTYGATNEKLFF. CDR3 nucleotides: TGTGCCAGCAGCTTAACCTACGGGGCGACTAATGAAAAACTGTTTTTT.

This clonotype has a handful of counts. The V gene is TRBV7-9, the J gene TRBJ1-4; 8 bases line up with TRBD1. This CDR3 has 17 residues. J lost 3 bases, V lost 7 bases, and 13 bases had no gene match. In germline, CDR1 is SEHNR, CDR2 FQNEAQ (reference sequence). The CDR3 DNA is TGTGCCAGCACCTTGACAGGGGCGGGGGCTGCTAATGAAAAACTGTTTTTT. Protein sequence: CASTLTGAGAANEKLFF.

This clonotype was detected only a few times. This sequence joins TRBV5-5 and TRBJ1-2; D is ambiguous. The CDR3 runs to 15 residues. Trimming removed 4 bases from V and 0 bases from J, with 13 bases in between. Germline CDR1 SGHKS, CDR2 YYEKEE (reference sequence). The CDR3 coding sequence is TGTGCCAGCAGCCGACGGCGGGAGGCTAACTATGGCTACACCTTC. This codes for CASSRRREANYGYTF.

This clonotype has only a few counts. The chain recombines TRBV6-2 or TRBV6-3 with TRBJ2-7; D unresolved. The CDR3 loop spans 13 amino acids. Trimming removed 1 base at V and 3 bases at J, with 7 bases between. The germline CDR1 and CDR2 sequences are MNHEY and SVGEGT. CDR3 protein: CASSYWSDYEQYF. DNA for the CDR3: TGTGCCAGCAGTTACTGGAGCGACTACGAGCAGTACTTC.

The genes are TRBV20-1 and TRBJ2-5; tentatively, D is TRBD2 (6 bases). V lost 6 bases, J lost 5 bases, and 16 bases lay in between. The CDR3 is 13 amino acids. In germline, CDR1 is DFQATT, CDR2 SNEGSKA (reference sequence). Here the CDR3 DNA reads TGCAGTGCAAACACTGGACTAACGGAGACCCAGTACTTC. This gives the protein CSANTGLTETQYF.

This clonotype was recorded a few times. The genes are TRBV7-9 and TRBJ2-1; 7 bases map to TRBD2. The V gene end was trimmed by 1 base and the J gene end by 13 bases; junction bases not matched to a gene: 4. Germline V CDR1 and CDR2: SEHNR, FQNEAQ (reference sequence). CDR3 size: 12 residues. The CDR3 loop reads CASSLEREGQFF. DNA of the CDR3: TGTGCCAGCAGCTTAGAAAGGGAGGGCCAGTTCTTC.

This clonotype turned up a few times. This chain joins TRBV24-1 and TRBJ2-3, with TRBD2 matching over 7 bases. The CDR3 spans 14 residues. The germline CDR1 and CDR2 sequences are KGHDR and SFDVKD. Losses at the gene ends were 2 bases for V and 5 bases for J; bases not matched to a gene: 3. The CDR3: CATSDSWEGDTQYF. The DNA for the CDR3 is TGTGCCACCAGTGATTCCTGGGAGGGAGATACGCAGTATTTT.

This clonotype has just a few counts. The V call is TRBV2, the J call TRBJ1-3; possibly TRBD1 for D (5 bases). This CDR3 has 11 amino acids. In germline, CDR1 is SNHLY, CDR2 FYNNEI. With 6 bases removed from V and 7 bases from J, the gap between germline ends came to 7 bases. The CDR3 DNA reads as TGTGCCAGCAGCGCAGGGAACACCATATATTTT. Its translation: CASSAGNTIYF.

The chain uses TRBV6-2 or TRBV6-3 and TRBJ2-7; D perhaps matches TRBD1 (6 bases). Trimming took 4 bases from V and 13 from J, leaving 11 bases between them. The CDR3 contains 10 residues. CDR1 MNHEY and CDR2 SVGEGT come from the germline V gene. CDR3 DNA sequence: TGTGCCAGCAGTTTTCGGACAGTTTACTTC. It translates to CASSFRTVYF.

This clonotype was observed at least ten times. V and J are TRBV3-1 and TRBJ2-7, with D unresolved. Trimming removed 1 base from V and 3 bases from J, with 4 bases in between. This CDR3 has 12 amino acids. CDR1 and CDR2 from the germline V gene are LGHDT and YNNKEL (reference sequence). The CDR3 coding sequence is TGTGCCAGCAGCCAAGTGGGCTACGAGCAGTACTTC. It translates to CASSQVGYEQYF.

The sample holds many counts of this clonotype. The CDR3 reads CASSLEARTGGYGYTF. The CDR3 DNA reads as TGTGCCAGCAGCTTAGAAGCAAGGACAGGGGGCTATGGCTACACCTTC. The chain links TRBV7-2 to TRBJ1-2, with 10 bases identical to TRBD1. CDR3 length: 16 amino acids. Germline V gene lookup returns CDR1 SGHTA and CDR2 FQGNSA. V lost 1 base to trimming and J lost 4 bases; unmatched junction nucleotides: 6.

This clonotype appeared a few times. The chain employs TRBV7-2 and TRBJ2-5, with TRBD2 matching 9 bases. The DNA matches TRBJ2-7 better at its end, which makes the J call doubtful. CDR3 length equals 16 residues. Germline loops: CDR1 SGHTA, CDR2 FQGNSA. CDR3 amino acids: CASSLISGGTPYEQYF. CDR3 coding DNA: TGTGCCAGCAGCTTAATCAGCGGGGGGACCCCCTACGAGCAGTACTTC.

The gene calls are TRBV6-6 and TRBJ2-2, with TRBD2 identical over 7 bases. Trimming removed 6 bases from V and 5 bases from J; junction bases left unmatched: 6. CDR3 length: 14 amino acids. Looked up from germline, CDR1 is MNHNY and CDR2 is SVGAGI (reference sequence). The CDR3 here is CASSSLAVTGELFF. In nucleotides, the CDR3 is TGTGCCAGCAGCAGTCTAGCGGTTACCGGGGAGCTGTTTTTT.

This rearrangement joins TRBV27 to TRBJ2-7; D not resolved. V shed 7 bases and J shed 3 bases, with 7 bases lying between them. The CDR3 sequence is 11 residues long. Germline lookup yields CDR1 MNHEY and CDR2 SMNVEV (reference sequence). The CDR3 DNA sequence: TGTGCCAGCACGGACGGCTACGAGCAGTACTTC. It yields the protein CASTDGYEQYF.

The chain combines TRBV12-3 or TRBV12-4 with TRBJ2-5; D is perhaps TRBD2 (6 bases). The J call is in doubt because the DNA end fits TRBJ2-7 better. The length of the CDR3 is 14 residues. The CDR3 is CASSPGTRPYEQYF. As DNA, the CDR3 is TGTGCCAGCAGCCCCGGGACTCGACCCTACGAGCAGTACTTC.

The rearrangement joins TRBV28 to TRBJ1-2; a possible D gene is TRBD1 (5 bases). The CDR3 has 16 residues. V was shortened by 5 bases and J by 6 bases, with 22 bases between the two germline ends. The germline V gene encodes CDR1 MDHEN and CDR2 SYDVKM. In DNA, the CDR3 is TGTGCCAGCAGTCCCGACCTCGGGGGAGAGTTGAATGGCTACACCTTC. It specifies CASSPDLGGELNGYTF.

This rearrangement joins TRBV12-3 or TRBV12-4 to TRBJ2-3; TRBD1 or TRBD2 may be the D gene (5 bases each). Trimming shortened V by 8 bases and J by 2 bases, and 20 bases separated the two germline ends. The CDR3 totals 16 residues. The CDR3 is CASRKGTDPPTDTQYF. Here the CDR3 DNA reads TGTGCCAGCCGAAAGGGGACCGACCCTCCCACAGATACGCAGTATTTT.

This sequence joins TRBV28 and TRBJ2-2; weak D call: TRBD2 (6 bases). The ends were cut back, 6 bases at V and 7 bases at J, with 12 bases in the middle. CDR1 and CDR2 from the germline V gene are MDHEN and SYDVKM. The CDR3 loop spans 13 amino acids. The CDR3 spells CASRNRAGGELFF. CDR3 nucleotide sequence: TGTGCCAGCAGGAACAGAGCGGGCGGGGAGCTGTTTTTT.

There are a few counts of this clonotype. This sequence joins TRBV5-1 and TRBJ2-3; 7 bases are shared with TRBD2. Looked up from germline, CDR1 is SGHRS and CDR2 is YFSETQ. The CDR3 is made up of 16 amino acids. With 4 bases clipped from V and 4 bases from J, the junction kept 12 bases outside the gene matches. The CDR3 region has the DNA TGCGCCAGCAGCCGATCGGGGACTATGGAGGCAGATACGCAGTATTTT. Encoded protein: CASSRSGTMEADTQYF.

This clonotype has only a few counts. This rearrangement joins TRBV3-1 to TRBJ2-7, with TRBD2 matching over 13 bases. The CDR3 extends over 17 amino acids. Unmatched junction bases numbered 7, after V lost 0 bases and J lost 5 bases. Germline CDR1 reads LGHDT; CDR2 reads YNNKEL (reference sequence). The CDR3 spells CASSQDVTSGRAHEQYF. CDR3 in DNA: TGTGCCAGCAGCCAAGACGTAACTAGCGGGAGGGCCCACGAGCAGTACTTC.

V is TRBV29-1 and J is TRBJ1-1; TRBD1 matches 9 bases. V trimming: 7 bases; J trimming: 5 bases; junction bases outside the gene matches: 23. CDR1 is SQVTM, CDR2 ANQGSEA, per germline. The CDR3 is 18 residues long. CDR3 amino acids: CSATGGQSEAWESTEAFF. In nucleotides, the CDR3 is TGCAGCGCGACAGGGGGGCAATCAGAAGCGTGGGAAAGTACTGAAGCTTTCTTT. Complete variable domain (other parts from reference TRBV29-1 and TRBJ1-1): SAVISQKPSRDICQRGTSLTIQCQVDSQVTMMFWYRQQPGQSLTLIATANQGSEATYESGFVIDKFPISRPNLTFSTLTVSNMSPEDSSIYLCSATGGQSEAWESTEAFFGQGTRLTVV.

This clonotype was counted a few times. J is TRBJ2-3 and V is TRBV4-3, with 13 bases identical to TRBD2. V lost 2 bases and J lost 5; bases outside the gene matches: 1. The CDR3 has 15 amino acids. CDR1 is LGHNA and CDR2 is YSLEER in the germline V gene. CDR3 sequence reads: CASSQTSGGVDTQYF. CDR3 in DNA: TGCGCCAGCAGCCAAACTAGCGGGGGGGTAGATACGCAGTATTTT.